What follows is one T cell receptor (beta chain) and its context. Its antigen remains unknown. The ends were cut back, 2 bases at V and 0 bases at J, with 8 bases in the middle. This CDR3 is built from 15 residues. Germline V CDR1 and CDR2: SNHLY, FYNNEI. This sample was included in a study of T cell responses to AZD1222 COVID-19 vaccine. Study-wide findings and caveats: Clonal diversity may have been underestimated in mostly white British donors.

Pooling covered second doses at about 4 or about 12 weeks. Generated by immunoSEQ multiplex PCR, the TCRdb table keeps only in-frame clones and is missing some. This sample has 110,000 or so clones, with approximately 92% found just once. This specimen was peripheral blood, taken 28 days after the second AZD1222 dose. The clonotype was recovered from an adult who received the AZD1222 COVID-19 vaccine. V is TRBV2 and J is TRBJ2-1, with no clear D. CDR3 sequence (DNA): TGTGCCAGCAGTGAAAGCTCGAGCTCCTACAATGAGCAGTTCTTC. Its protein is CASSESSSSYNEQFF.